The source of this T cell receptor beta chain is a study of blood T cell repertoires in COVID-19 (dated by TCRdb to the early 2020s). With respect to the entire study: The collaborator samples originated in the United States, Italy and Spain and spanned the acute and convalescent phases of COVID-19. The repertoires were released in a freely available public database meant as a resource for research on the immune response to SARS-CoV-2. Where available, HLA class I and class II types were obtained from metadata supplied by the sample provider rather than from assay-based typing. Deeply sampled blood TCRbeta repertoires from subjects exposed to, actively infected with, or recovered from COVID-19 were included in the dataset. The prospective study material was composed of cDNA or gDNA derived from T cells, B-cell-depleted T cells, or PBMCs. Samples came from the ongoing ImmuneRACE study (first 160 participants) plus 1,254 subjects from 6 global collaborators. The sample metadata nearly always contained a de-identified subject ID, COVID-19 status, age in years and sex. Overall study results and their limits: Clinical and demographic metadata were provided uncurated, with the amount varying by source and participant.

TCRbeta CDR3 regions were amplified from genomic DNA using the immunoSEQ Assay, a bias-controlled multiplex PCR. Per the authors' processing: The number of nucleated cells in each sample was estimated from the amplification of reference gene primers within the assay. To quantify the absolute abundance of each unique TCRbeta CDR3 rearrangement, sequence reads were collapsed and filtered. Productive Simpson clonality was computed per sample as the square root of Simpson's diversity index over productive rearrangements. In TCRdb, the immuneACCESS table is reduced to in-frame sequences with V and J assigned. These tables do not hold every clone; where another copy was compared, an unresolved V gene accounts for under half, and the others remain unexplained. V and J calls plus clone size are reproduced from that table; the DNA served to infer D and trimming. The sample includes about 300,000 clones, with approximately 85% observed a single time. The biggest ten clones account for about 8.5% of the sample.

The collaborating institutions used their own protocols to collect whole blood in K2EDTA tubes. For TCRbeta analysis, collaborator samples were shipped as frozen whole blood, as isolated PBMCs, or as DNA extracted from either sample type. Concerning this clone: The antigen this receptor binds is unknown. Base qualities are missing; no much larger clone stands one base away.

Counted from cysteine to phenylalanine, this CDR3 has 17 amino acids. Of the read, only the CDR3 DNA is kept; its 51 bases are in frame from base 1. The junction shows trimming of 2 bases on V and 0 bases on J, and the gene matches do not reach 3 bases of it. The germline V gene encodes CDR1 LNHNV and CDR2 YYDKDF (reference sequence). The clonotype was recovered from a man younger than 35 with active or convalescent COVID-19. This chain is built from TRBV15 and TRBJ1-4; a stretch of 10 junction bases matches TRBD1. Sequenced input: peripheral blood. This receptor has the CDR3 CATSRPGQGATNEKLFF. The DNA sequence follows: TGTGCCACCAGCAGACCTGGACAGGGGGCAACTAATGAAAAACTGTTTTTT.